This T cell receptor beta chain comes out of a study of shared clonotypes between healthy human individuals. Each PCR replicate from the sorted subsets contained about 200 ng DNA, which is some 32,000 T cell genomes. This table comes from immunoSEQ multiplex PCR, and its TCRdb copy is limited to in-frame clones, with some not included. The repertoire consists of nearly 2 million clones, with about 95% occurring once and the leading ten covering approximately 1%. Terminally differentiated effector memory CD45RA+ cells were left out of the naive CD8 fraction, which was CD45RO-negative and positively selected for CCR7. The receptor's source is a young man in good health. Source material: naive CD8+ T cells sorted from blood.

The CDR3 here is CASSAGGPDTQYF. The CDR3 region has the DNA TGTGCCAGCAGCGCGGGGGGGCCAGATACGCAGTATTTT. The chain uses TRBV2 and TRBJ2-3; 9 bases agree with TRBD2. The germline V gene has CDR1 SNHLY and CDR2 FYNNEI. CDR3 length: 13 residues. V shed 6 bases, J shed 4 bases, and the junction held 2 bases outside the gene matches.